This T cell receptor (beta chain) stems from a study of a mutant IDH1 vaccine in newly diagnosed glioma. Overall study context: Beforehand, treatment had been radiotherapy, temozolomide, or both; the majority received both.

Measured with immunoSEQ multiplex PCR; TCRdb has only the in-frame clones, and not every one. The sample has fewer than 100,000 clones, around 90% seen once. This clone was seen more than once but under ten times. The sample's time point: baseline, week 1 (first vaccination visit). The treatment denotes: pre-vaccination baseline after standard-of-care therapy. Donors had new IDH1-mutant astrocytomas of WHO grade 3 or 4 (ATRX-lost). V was cut by 6 bases and J by 5 bases, with 16 bases left in between. CDR3 size: 14 residues. CDR1 and CDR2 (germline): SNHLY, FYNNEI. The clonotype comes from a woman aged 50 to 65 with glioma. The J gene is TRBJ1-1, the V gene TRBV2; the D is unclear. This specimen consisted of PBMCs, obtained from a glioma patient treated with radiotherapy, temozolomide or both. CDR3: CASRKWGIRTEAFF. For the CDR3, the DNA is TGTGCCAGCAGAAAATGGGGAATTCGGACTGAAGCTTTCTTT.